These 3 T cell receptor beta chains were all obtained from the same sample, sequenced in a study of blood T cell repertoires in COVID-19. The assay was immunoSEQ multiplex PCR, and TCRdb's table has in-frame clones only and misses some. Of under 250,000 clones listed, 82% were seen once; the top ten hold about 3.3%. Sequenced: PBMCs or T cells enriched from blood (not recorded which). These receptors came from a woman aged 55-69 years who had recovered from COVID-19.

The table lists this clone with a few counts. The V gene is TRBV5-4, the J gene TRBJ1-1; TRBD1 matches at 7 bases. V dropped 3 bases and J dropped 10; count of bases not matched to a gene: 12. CDR1 and CDR2 (germline): SGHNT, YYREEE (reference sequence). The CDR3 sequence is 14 residues long. For the CDR3, the DNA is TGTGCCAGCAGCTCCGTGAGGGGGCCTCCATCAGCTTTCTTT. Its translation: CASSSVRGPPSAFF.

This clone came up once. The V gene is TRBV7-6, the J gene TRBJ2-1; TRBD2 matches 8 bases. This CDR3 is built from 16 residues. V shed 4 bases, J shed 0 bases, and the junction held 5 bases outside the gene matches. Germline CDR1 and CDR2: SGHVS and FNYEAQ. This CDR3 reads CASSYVGLDSYNEQFF. The CDR3 bases are TGTGCCAGCAGCTACGTGGGACTAGACTCCTACAATGAGCAGTTCTTC.

The chain uses TRBV2 and TRBJ2-6, with 9 bases aligning to TRBD1. The CDR3 runs to 15 residues. In germline, CDR1 is SNHLY, CDR2 FYNNEI. The V and J ends lost 5 bases and 2 bases, in that order; junction bases with no gene match: 1. The CDR3, as DNA: TGTGCCAGCAGTCGGGACAGGGCTGGGGCCAACGTCCTGACTTTC. Its protein is CASSRDRAGANVLTF.